This T cell receptor (beta chain) was documented in a study of blood T cell repertoires in COVID-19. In the study overall: Italy, Spain and the United States were the sources of the convalescent and acute COVID-19 samples. The cDNA or gDNA used as material had been derived from T cells, B-cell-depleted T cells, or PBMCs.

Authors' analysis steps: Amplification of reference gene primers was used by the study to estimate nucleated cell counts. Clones were read by immunoSEQ multiplex PCR, and TCRdb kept only the in-frame ones, dropping some. V and J calls and clone size follow that table, whereas D and trimming were derived from the DNA. Of 9,500 to 15,000 clones detected, roughly 80% appear once; the ten largest clones hold less than 5%. Trimming removed 7 bases from V and 5 bases from J, with 17 bases in between. The CDR3 is made up of 14 amino acids. In germline, CDR1 is MNHEY, CDR2 SVGAGI. The TCR was taken from a woman aged 55-69 years with acute or convalescent COVID-19. The sequenced sample consisted of peripheral blood. J is TRBJ1-1 and V is TRBV6-5, with D hard to call. The CDR3 DNA follows: TGTGCCAGCATAGTCCGGCGAGGGTGGACTGAAGCTTTCTTT. Its protein is CASIVRRGWTEAFF.